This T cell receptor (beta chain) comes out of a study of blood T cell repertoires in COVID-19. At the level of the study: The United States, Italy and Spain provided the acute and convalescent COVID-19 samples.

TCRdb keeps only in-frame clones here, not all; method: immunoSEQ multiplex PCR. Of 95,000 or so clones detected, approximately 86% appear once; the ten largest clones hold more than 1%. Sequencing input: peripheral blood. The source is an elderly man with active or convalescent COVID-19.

Here the CDR3 DNA reads TGTGCCAGCAGCTCGGCTAGCGGGAGTACAGATACGCAGTATTTT. Translated: CASSSASGSTDTQYF. The V and J genes are TRBV5-4 and TRBJ2-3, with 10 nucleotides matching TRBD2. CDR1 is SGHNT and CDR2 is YYREEE in the germline V gene (reference sequence). V lost 3 bases and J lost 3; bases outside the gene matches: 4. This CDR3 has 15 residues.